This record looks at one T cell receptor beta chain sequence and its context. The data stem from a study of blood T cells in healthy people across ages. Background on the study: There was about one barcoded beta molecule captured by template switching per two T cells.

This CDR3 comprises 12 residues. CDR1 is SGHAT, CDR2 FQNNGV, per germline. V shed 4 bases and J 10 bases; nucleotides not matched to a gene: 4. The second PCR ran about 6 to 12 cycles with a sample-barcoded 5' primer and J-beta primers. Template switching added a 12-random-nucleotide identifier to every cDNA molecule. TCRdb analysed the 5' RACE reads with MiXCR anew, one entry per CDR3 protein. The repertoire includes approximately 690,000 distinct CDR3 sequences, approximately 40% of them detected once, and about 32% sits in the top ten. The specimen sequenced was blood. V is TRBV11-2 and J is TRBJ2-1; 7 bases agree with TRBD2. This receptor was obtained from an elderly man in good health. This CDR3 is CASSSAGSEQFF. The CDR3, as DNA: TGTGCCAGCAGCTCAGCGGGGTCCGAGCAGTTCTTC.